This T cell receptor (beta chain) was sequenced during a study of shared clonotypes between healthy human individuals. In the study overall: The study drew on a couple of women and a few men aged 18 to 49 as donors.

Notes on this clone: Its antigen is unidentified.

The V gene's germline CDR1 is PRHDT and CDR2 FYEKMQ (reference sequence). The length of the CDR3 is 12 residues. Trimming cost V 6 bases and J 4 bases, with 8 bases left between them. Terminally differentiated effector memory CD45RA+ cells were left out of the naive CD8 fraction, which was CD45RO-negative and positively selected for CCR7. Assay used: immunoSEQ multiplex PCR; TCRdb lists only in-frame clones, some missing. The table records hundreds of thousands of clones, 92% of them present only once. Study observations and caveats: Naive CD4 clonotype sharing across a handful of donors was about 5%.

What was sequenced was naive CD8+ T cells sorted from blood. This clonotype was sampled from a man aged 25-40 years in good health. The J gene is TRBJ2-3, the V gene TRBV13; possible D gene TRBD1, 5 bases. The CDR3 sequence: CASSQGPDTQYF. CDR3 DNA sequence: TGTGCCAGCAGTCAGGGTCCAGATACGCAGTATTTT. The full variable domain, its missing parts supplied by reference TRBV13 and TRBJ2-3, is AAGVIQSPRHLIKEKRETATLKCYPIPRHDTVYWYQQGPGQDPQFLISFYEKMQSDKGSIPDRFSAQQFSDYHSELNMSSLELGDSALYFCASSQGPDTQYFGPGTRLTVL.